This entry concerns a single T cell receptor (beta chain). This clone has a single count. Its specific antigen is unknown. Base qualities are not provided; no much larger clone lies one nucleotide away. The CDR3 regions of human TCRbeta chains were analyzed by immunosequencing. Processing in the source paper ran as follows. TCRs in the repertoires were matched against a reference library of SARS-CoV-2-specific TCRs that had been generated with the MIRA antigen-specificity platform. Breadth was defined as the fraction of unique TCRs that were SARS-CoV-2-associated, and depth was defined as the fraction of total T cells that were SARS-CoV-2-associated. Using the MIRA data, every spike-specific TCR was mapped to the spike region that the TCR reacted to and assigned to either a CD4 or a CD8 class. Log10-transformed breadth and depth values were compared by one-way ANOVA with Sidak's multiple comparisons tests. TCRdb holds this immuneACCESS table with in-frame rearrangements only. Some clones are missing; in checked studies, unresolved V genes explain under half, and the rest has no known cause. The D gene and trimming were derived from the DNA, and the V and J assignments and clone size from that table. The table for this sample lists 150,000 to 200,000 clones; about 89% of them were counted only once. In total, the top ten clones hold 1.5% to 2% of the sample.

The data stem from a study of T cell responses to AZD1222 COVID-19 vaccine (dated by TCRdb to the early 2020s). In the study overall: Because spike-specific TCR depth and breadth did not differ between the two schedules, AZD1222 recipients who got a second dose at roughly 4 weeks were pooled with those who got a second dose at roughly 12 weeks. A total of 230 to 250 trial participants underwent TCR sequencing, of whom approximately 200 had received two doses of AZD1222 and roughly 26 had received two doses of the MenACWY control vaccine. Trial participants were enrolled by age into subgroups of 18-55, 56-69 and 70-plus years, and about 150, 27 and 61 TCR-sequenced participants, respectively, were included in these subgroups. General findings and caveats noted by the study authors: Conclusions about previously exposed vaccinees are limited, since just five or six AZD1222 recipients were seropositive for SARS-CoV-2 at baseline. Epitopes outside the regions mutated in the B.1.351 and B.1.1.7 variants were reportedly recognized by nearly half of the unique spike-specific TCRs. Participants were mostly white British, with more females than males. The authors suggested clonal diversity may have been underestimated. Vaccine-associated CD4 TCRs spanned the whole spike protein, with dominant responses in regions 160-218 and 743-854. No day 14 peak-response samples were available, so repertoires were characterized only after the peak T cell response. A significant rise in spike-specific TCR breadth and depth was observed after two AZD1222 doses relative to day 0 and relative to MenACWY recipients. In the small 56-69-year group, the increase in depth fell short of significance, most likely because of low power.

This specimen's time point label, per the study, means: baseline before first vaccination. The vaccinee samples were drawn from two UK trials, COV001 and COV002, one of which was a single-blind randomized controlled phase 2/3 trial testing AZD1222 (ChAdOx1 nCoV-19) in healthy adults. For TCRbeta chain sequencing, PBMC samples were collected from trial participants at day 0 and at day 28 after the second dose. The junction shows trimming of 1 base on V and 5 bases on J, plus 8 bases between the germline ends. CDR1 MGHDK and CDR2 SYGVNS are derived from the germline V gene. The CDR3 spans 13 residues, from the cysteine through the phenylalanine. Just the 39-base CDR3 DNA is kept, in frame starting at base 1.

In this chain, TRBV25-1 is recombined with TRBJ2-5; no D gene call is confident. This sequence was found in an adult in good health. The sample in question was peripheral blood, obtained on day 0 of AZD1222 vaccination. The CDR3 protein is CASSESYPETQYF. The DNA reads TGTGCCAGCAGTGAATCCTACCCTGAGACCCAGTACTTC.